Sequencing of this T cell receptor beta chain was carried out in a study of technical replicates of blood from four donors. The CDR3 has 17 amino acids. Looked up from germline, CDR1 is SGHVS and CDR2 is FQNEAQ. Trimming at V came to 1 base and at J to 4 bases, leaving 7 bases not matched to a gene. Profiling relied on immunoSEQ multiplex PCR, and the TCRdb table lists in-frame clones only, not all of them. The sample shows about 70,000 clones, approximately 92% of them seen only once. The receptor's source is a human donor in good health. J is TRBJ2-7 and V is TRBV7-8; TRBD2 matches at 13 bases. The specimen sequenced was T cells isolated from PBMCs. CDR3 protein: CASSLELGTSGIYEQYF. The DNA for the CDR3 is TGTGCCAGCAGCTTAGAATTGGGGACTAGCGGGATTTACGAGCAGTACTTC.